A single sample gave rise to the 4 T cell receptor beta chains below, sequenced in a study of cytomegalovirus exposure and HLA in healthy donors. It was with 60 Vbeta and 13 Jbeta primers that the PCR ran. Data came from immunoSEQ multiplex PCR; TCRdb stores just in-frame clones and leaves some out. The sample shows 140,000 or so clones, 80% to 85% of them seen only once. The sequenced material came from PBMCs. The receptors shown here come from a boy aged 2 to 10 in good health and CMV-seronegative.

The chain carries TRBV5-1 and TRBJ1-1; 7 bases fit TRBD1. J lost 7 bases, V lost 4 bases, and 7 bases had no gene match. Germline loops: CDR1 SGHRS, CDR2 YFSETQ. The CDR3 covers 13 residues. The CDR3 DNA is TGCGCCAGCAGCCCCAGGGGGGCAAATGAAGCTTTCTTT. Encoded protein: CASSPRGANEAFF.

This chain joins TRBV7-9 and TRBJ1-6; the D gene is possibly TRBD1 (6 bases). V was shortened by 1 base and J by 7 bases, with 8 bases between the two germline ends. The CDR3 runs 14 residues. The germline CDR1 and CDR2 sequences are SEHNR and FQNEAQ (reference sequence). As DNA, the CDR3 is TGTGCCAGCAGCTTAGAGGGGGAGAATTCACCCCTCCACTTT. Encoded protein: CASSLEGENSPLHF.

Points on this clone: An end of the junction differs from the germline gene, which may be a read error. The rearrangement links TRBV10-2 to TRBJ1-1, with 7 bases aligning to TRBD1. The germline gives CDR1 WSHSY, CDR2 SAAADI. The CDR3 sequence is 16 residues long. For the CDR3, the DNA is TGCGCCAGCGGTGAGTCCGTAGGTGCAGGGGGCACTGAAGCTTTCTTT. It yields the protein CASGESVGAGGTEAFF.

The chain links TRBV18 to TRBJ1-1, with D perhaps TRBD1 (6 bases). Between the trimmed V and J ends, which lost 3 bases and 6 bases, there was a span of 14 bases. Germline V gives CDR1 KGHSH, CDR2 LQKENI. The CDR3 spans 14 residues. The chain's CDR3 is CASSPLQGYAEAFF. The CDR3 coding sequence is TGTGCCAGCTCACCCCTACAGGGTTACGCTGAAGCTTTCTTT.